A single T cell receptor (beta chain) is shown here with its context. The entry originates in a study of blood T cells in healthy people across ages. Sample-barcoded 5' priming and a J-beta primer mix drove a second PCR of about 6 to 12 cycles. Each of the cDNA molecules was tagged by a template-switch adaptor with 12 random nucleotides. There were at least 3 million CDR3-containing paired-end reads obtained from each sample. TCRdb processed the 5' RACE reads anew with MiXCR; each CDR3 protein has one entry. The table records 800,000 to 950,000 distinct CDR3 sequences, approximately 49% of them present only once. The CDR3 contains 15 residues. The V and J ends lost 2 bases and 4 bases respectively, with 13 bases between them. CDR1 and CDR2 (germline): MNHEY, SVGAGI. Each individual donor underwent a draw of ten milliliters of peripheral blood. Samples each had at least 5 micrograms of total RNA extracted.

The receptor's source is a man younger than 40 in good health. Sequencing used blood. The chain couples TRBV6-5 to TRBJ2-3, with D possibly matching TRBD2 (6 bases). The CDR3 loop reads CASSYGVGEADTQYF. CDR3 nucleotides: TGTGCCAGCAGTTACGGGGTCGGGGAGGCAGATACGCAGTATTTT.